The rows below give T cell receptor beta chains drawn from one sample of a study of beta chain features in type 1 diabetes. Some clones are missing from TCRdb's copy, which holds only in-frame ones; the method was immunoSEQ multiplex PCR. The data hold under 250,000 clones, with roughly 13% observed a single time. The sequenced material came from naive CD4+ T cells from blood. The receptors derive from a woman between 40 and 55 years old in good health. The CDR3 runs from the conserved cysteine through the conserved F or W. Fields, in order: V gene, clone size, J gene, D gene, CDR3 length, CDR3 protein, CDR3 DNA. A D gene is named only where the DNA matches it firmly. Not every row has a clone size; where given, it reads once, few, many or a size class.

V: TRBV5-4
size: NA
J: TRBJ2-2
D: NA
length: 15
CDR3: CASSLVRGGGGELFF
DNA: TGTGCCAGCAGCTTGGTGCGGGGAGGGGGCGGGGAGCTGTTTTTT

V: TRBV7-9
size: few
J: TRBJ1-2
D: NA
length: 14
CDR3: CASSLAPGNYGYTF
DNA: TGTGCCAGCAGCTTAGCGCCCGGGAACTATGGCTACACCTTC

V: TRBV11-2
size: few
J: TRBJ1-1
D: NA
length: 15
CDR3: CASSLGGRGGTEAFF
DNA: TGTGCCAGCAGCTTAGGGGGAAGGGGTGGAACTGAAGCTTTCTTT

V: TRBV5-1
size: few
J: TRBJ2-2
D: TRBD1
length: 14
CDR3: CASSTGQGRGELFF
DNA: TGCGCCAGCAGCACGGGACAGGGGCGCGGGGAGCTGTTTTTT

V: TRBV6-6
size: few
J: TRBJ1-5
D: NA
length: 16
CDR3: CASSYEGVYSNQPQHF
DNA: TGTGCCAGCAGTTATGAAGGAGTCTATAGCAATCAGCCCCAGCATTTT

V: TRBV7-2
size: NA
J: TRBJ2-7
D: TRBD2
length: 13
CDR3: CASSLPGRAEQYF
DNA: TGTGCCAGCAGCCTCCCAGGGAGGGCCGAGCAGTACTTC

V: TRBV7-2
size: NA
J: TRBJ2-7
D: TRBD2
length: 17
CDR3: CASSGGTSGGFSYEQYF
DNA: TGTGCCAGCAGCGGAGGGACTAGCGGGGGGTTCTCCTACGAGCAGTACTTC

V: TRBV7-2
size: NA
J: TRBJ2-3
D: NA
length: 15
CDR3: CASSLQGTYTDTQYF
DNA: TGTGCCAGCAGCTTACAGGGGACATACACAGATACGCAGTATTTT

V: TRBV9
size: few
J: TRBJ2-1
D: TRBD2
length: 16
CDR3: CASSGTGLANYNEQFF
DNA: TGTGCCAGCAGCGGAACGGGACTAGCGAACTACAATGAGCAGTTCTTC

V: TRBV7-7
size: few
J: TRBJ2-1
D: NA
length: 13
CDR3: CASSFSLYNEQFF
DNA: TGTGCTAGCAGCTTCAGTCTGTACAATGAGCAGTTCTTC

V: TRBV18
size: few
J: TRBJ2-7
D: NA
length: 14
CDR3: CASSPIDSSYEQYF
DNA: TGTGCCAGCTCACCAATTGACAGCTCCTACGAGCAGTACTTC

V: TRBV27
size: NA
J: TRBJ2-1
D: NA
length: 17
CDR3: CASSLTGQGWDDQEQFF
DNA: TGTGCCAGCAGTTTAACGGGGCAGGGGTGGGATGATCAGGAGCAGTTCTTC

V: TRBV7-9
size: NA
J: TRBJ2-1
D: NA
length: 12
CDR3: CASRRQDNEQFF
DNA: TGTGCCAGCAGACGACAGGACAATGAGCAGTTCTTC

V: TRBV29-1
size: NA
J: TRBJ1-1
D: NA
length: 12
CDR3: CSVGGFVTEAFF
DNA: TGCAGCGTCGGCGGTTTTGTGACTGAAGCTTTCTTT

V: TRBV4-1
size: few
J: TRBJ2-7
D: TRBD2
length: 15
CDR3: CASSRTPGGPEEQYF
DNA: TGCGCCAGCAGCCGGACCCCGGGGGGTCCCGAGGAGCAGTACTTC

V: TRBV5-1
size: NA
J: TRBJ2-3
D: NA
length: 13
CDR3: CASSLPAGDTQYF
DNA: TGCGCCAGCAGCTTGCCCGCAGGAGATACGCAGTATTTT

V: TRBV5-1
size: NA
J: TRBJ2-5
D: TRBD2
length: 15
CDR3: CASSLDGLAEETQYF
DNA: TGCGCCAGCAGCTTGGATGGACTAGCGGAAGAGACCCAGTACTTC

V: TRBV9
size: NA
J: TRBJ1-6
D: NA
length: 14
CDR3: CASSETKENSPLHF
DNA: TGTGCCAGCAGCGAGACAAAAGAGAATTCACCCCTCCACTTT

V: TRBV19
size: NA
J: TRBJ1-1
D: NA
length: 15
CDR3: CASSIIGTANTEAFF
DNA: TGTGCCAGTAGTATAATCGGTACAGCGAACACTGAAGCTTTCTTT

V: TRBV5-1
size: few
J: TRBJ1-2
D: NA
length: 15
CDR3: CASSSPGREESGYTF
DNA: TGCGCCAGCAGCTCACCAGGGAGGGAGGAAAGTGGCTACACCTTC

V: TRBV18
size: NA
J: TRBJ2-7
D: TRBD1
length: 17
CDR3: CASSPQNRGQWKGEQYF
DNA: TGTGCCAGCTCACCACAGAACAGGGGGCAGTGGAAGGGCGAGCAGTACTTC

V: TRBV21-1
size: few
J: TRBJ2-2
D: NA
length: 16
CDR3: CASTKGQGRNTGELFF
DNA: TGTGCCAGCACCAAAGGACAGGGAAGAAACACCGGGGAGCTGTTTTTT

V: TRBV9
size: NA
J: TRBJ2-5
D: TRBD2
length: 15
CDR3: CASSVGIREGETQYF
DNA: TGTGCCAGCAGCGTAGGAATCCGGGAGGGGGAGACCCAGTACTTC

V: TRBV9
size: few
J: TRBJ2-7
D: TRBD1
length: 14
CDR3: CASSAGQGNYEQYF
DNA: TGTGCCAGCAGCGCGGGACAGGGCAATTACGAGCAGTACTTC

V: TRBV13
size: NA
J: TRBJ2-7
D: NA
length: 14
CDR3: CASSLTGMDYEQYF
DNA: TGTGCCAGCAGCTTAACAGGCATGGACTACGAGCAGTACTTC

V: TRBV5-1
size: NA
J: TRBJ1-4
D: TRBD1
length: 17
CDR3: CASSLRGQGVTNEKLFF
DNA: TGCGCCAGCAGCCTCCGGGGACAGGGGGTGACTAATGAAAAACTGTTTTTT

V: TRBV5-1
size: few
J: TRBJ2-7
D: TRBD2
length: 15
CDR3: CASSLWTSGDDEQYF
DNA: TGCGCCAGCAGCTTGTGGACTAGCGGGGACGACGAGCAGTACTTC

V: TRBV6-6
size: few
J: TRBJ2-5
D: NA
length: 13
CDR3: CASSDYRVETQYF
DNA: TGTGCCAGCAGTGACTACAGGGTTGAGACCCAGTACTTC

V: TRBV18
size: few
J: TRBJ2-5
D: NA
length: 14
CDR3: CASSPPGVRETQYF
DNA: TGTGCCAGCTCACCACCAGGGGTTCGGGAGACCCAGTACTTC

V: TRBV10-3
size: few
J: TRBJ1-6
D: NA
length: 15
CDR3: CAISGDTGFDSPLHF
DNA: TGTGCCATCAGTGGGGATACAGGGTTTGATTCACCCCTCCACTTT

V: TRBV19
size: few
J: TRBJ1-1
D: NA
length: 17
CDR3: CASSIGRMGGAQTEAFF
DNA: TGTGCCAGTAGTATTGGTCGGATGGGGGGGGCGCAAACTGAAGCTTTCTTT

V: TRBV19
size: few
J: TRBJ2-3
D: TRBD2
length: 16
CDR3: CASSPGLAASTDTQYF
DNA: TGTGCCAGTAGTCCCGGACTAGCGGCTAGCACAGATACGCAGTATTTT

V: TRBV7-2
size: few
J: TRBJ2-3
D: NA
length: 16
CDR3: CASSLEPGVRTDTQYF
DNA: TGTGCCAGCAGCTTAGAGCCGGGGGTCCGCACAGATACGCAGTATTTT

V: TRBV6-5
size: NA
J: TRBJ2-1
D: NA
length: 14
CDR3: CASTPQGLLNEQFF
DNA: TGTGCCAGCACTCCGCAGGGACTCCTCAATGAGCAGTTCTTC

V: TRBV5-1
size: few
J: TRBJ1-5
D: NA
length: 16
CDR3: CASSLQGGYSNQPQHF
DNA: TGCGCCAGCAGCTTACAAGGGGGATATAGCAATCAGCCCCAGCATTTT

V: TRBV7-9
size: few
J: TRBJ2-7
D: TRBD2
length: 17
CDR3: CASSSASTSGGSYEQYF
DNA: TGTGCCAGCAGCTCCGCTTCTACTAGCGGGGGGTCCTACGAGCAGTACTTC

V: TRBV7-2
size: once
J: TRBJ2-3
D: NA
length: 15
CDR3: CASSFSAQGTDTQYF
DNA: TGTGCCAGCAGCTTTTCAGCCCAGGGCACAGATACGCAGTATTTT

V: TRBV9
size: few
J: TRBJ2-5
D: TRBD2
length: 14
CDR3: CASSVAPSGETQYF
DNA: TGTGCCAGCAGCGTAGCCCCTAGCGGAGAGACCCAGTACTTC

V: TRBV4-3
size: few
J: TRBJ2-5
D: TRBD1
length: 19
CDR3: CASSQTRALPGQGKETQYF
DNA: TGCGCCAGCAGCCAAACAAGGGCCCTACCGGGACAGGGGAAGGAGACCCAGTACTTC

V: TRBV14
size: few
J: TRBJ1-2
D: TRBD1
length: 15
CDR3: CASTLRQGRTDGYTF
DNA: TGTGCCAGCACCCTACGACAGGGACGGACGGATGGCTACACCTTC

V: TRBV11-2
size: few
J: TRBJ1-1
D: NA
length: 16
CDR3: CASSLAPLPSSAEAFF
DNA: TGTGCCAGCAGCTTAGCCCCCCTACCCAGTAGCGCTGAAGCTTTCTTT

V: TRBV18
size: few
J: TRBJ2-3
D: NA
length: 15
CDR3: CASSPPRGSTDTQYF
DNA: TGTGCCAGCTCACCACCTCGGGGGAGCACAGATACGCAGTATTTT

V: TRBV20-1
size: few
J: TRBJ2-3
D: NA
length: 10
CDR3: CSIGRDTQYF
DNA: TGCAGTATCGGGAGAGATACGCAGTATTTT

V: TRBV5-8
size: NA
J: TRBJ1-2
D: NA
length: 15
CDR3: CASSLEGRGKYGYTF
DNA: TGTGCCAGCAGCTTGGAGGGCAGGGGAAAGTACGGCTACACCTTC

V: TRBV5-4
size: few
J: TRBJ2-4
D: NA
length: 14
CDR3: CASSSMVDKNIQYF
DNA: TGTGCCAGCAGCTCCATGGTAGACAAAAACATTCAGTACTTC

V: TRBV5-6
size: NA
J: TRBJ2-5
D: TRBD2
length: 15
CDR3: CASSLLGEGEGTQYF
DNA: TGTGCCAGCAGCTTGTTGGGGGAGGGAGAGGGGACCCAGTACTTC

V: TRBV6-5
size: NA
J: TRBJ2-7
D: NA
length: 14
CDR3: CASSYPGGGYEQYF
DNA: TGTGCCAGCAGTTACCCGGGGGGCGGGTACGAGCAGTACTTC

V: TRBV6-5
size: NA
J: TRBJ2-1
D: TRBD1
length: 15
CDR3: CASSYSGQDYNEQFF
DNA: TGTGCCAGCAGTTACTCGGGACAGGATTACAATGAGCAGTTCTTC

V: TRBV4-1
size: few
J: TRBJ2-7
D: TRBD1
length: 13
CDR3: CASRGTGSYEQYF
DNA: TGCGCCAGCAGGGGGACAGGGTCCTACGAGCAGTACTTC

V: TRBV15
size: NA
J: TRBJ2-7
D: TRBD2
length: 14
CDR3: CATSSSSGGYEQYF
DNA: TGTGCCACCAGCAGCTCTAGCGGGGGTTACGAGCAGTACTTC

V: TRBV19
size: NA
J: TRBJ1-1
D: NA
length: 13
CDR3: CASRPGGNTEAFF
DNA: TGTGCCAGTAGGCCCGGGGGGAACACTGAAGCTTTCTTT